These 20 T cell receptor beta chains share one sample of origin, sequenced in a study of T-cell reconstitution after alpha-beta-depleted transplantation in children. Molecular barcoding with unique molecular identifiers was used for the TCRbeta library. Each CDR3 protein is one row after TCRdb ran MiXCR on the PCR reads. The profile shows fewer than 550,000 distinct CDR3 sequences, over 9.5% of them singletons. The input for sequencing was PBMCs, taken before TCRalphabeta/CD19-depleted stem cell transplant. These receptors were taken from a child aged 2 to 9 with inherited bone marrow failure, due to receive a stem cell transplant.

The chain joins TRBV21-1 to TRBJ2-2; no check of the table's D call, TRBD1, against the DNA was made. TRBV21-1 is recorded as a pseudogene. The CDR3 consists of 18 residues. The CDR3 coding sequence is TGTGCCAGCAGCAAAGATCCTCAGGGGCCACTGAACACCGGGGAGCTGTTTTTT. Amino acids: CASSKDPQGPLNTGELFF.

This clonotype was seen at least ten times. The chain links TRBV24-1 to TRBJ2-5; no firm D call. CDR1 KGHDR and CDR2 SFDVKD come from the germline V gene. V lost 4 bases, J lost 5 bases, and 16 bases lay in between. The CDR3 has 15 amino acids. CDR3 sequence: CATSEPARLGETQYF. DNA of the CDR3: TGTGCCACCAGTGAGCCGGCCAGGTTAGGGGAGACCCAGTACTTC.

The chain joins TRBV6-1 to TRBJ2-1; TRBD2 aligns across 12 bases. The V segment lost 4 bases and the J segment 6 bases; nucleotides outside the gene matches: 10. This CDR3 is built from 17 residues. Germline-derived CDR1 and CDR2 are MNHNS and SASEGT. CDR3 protein: CASSVGRLAGGANEQFF. The CDR3, as DNA: TGTGCCAGCAGTGTCGGACGTCTAGCGGGAGGGGCCAATGAGCAGTTCTTC.

This sequence joins TRBV7-9 and TRBJ2-7, with TRBD1 identical over 9 bases. The CDR3 covers 15 residues. The germline CDR1 and CDR2 sequences are SEHNR and FQNEAQ (reference sequence). Trimming removed 4 bases from V and 5 bases from J; junction bases left unmatched: 9. The DNA of the CDR3 is TGTGCCAGCAGCTCGACACAGGGGGCGAGCCACGAGCAGTACTTC. It specifies CASSSTQGASHEQYF.

This clonotype was recorded many times. The gene calls are TRBV30 and TRBJ2-7; 7 bases line up with TRBD1. Germline V lookup: CDR1 GTSNPN, CDR2 SVGIG (reference sequence). This CDR3 has 11 residues. J lost 2 bases, V lost 5 bases, and 0 bases had no gene match. The CDR3 nucleotides read TGTGCCTGGGGACAGGCCTACGAGCAGTACTTC. Translated: CAWGQAYEQYF.

This clonotype came up many times. The chain employs TRBV7-9 and TRBJ2-4, with 12 nucleotides matching TRBD2. CDR1 and CDR2 (germline): SEHNR, FQNEAQ (reference sequence). The CDR3 covers 16 residues. Trimming at V came to 1 base and at J to 9 bases, leaving 7 bases not matched to a gene. CDR3 in DNA: TGTGCCAGCAGCTTAGGCCCTAGCGGGAGGGCTGGCATTCAGTACTTC. Translating gives CASSLGPSGRAGIQYF.

V gene TRBV11-2 combines with J gene TRBJ2-7; 10 bases fit TRBD2. The CDR3 spans 18 residues. CDR1 and CDR2 (germline): SGHAT, FQNNGV. Unmatched junction bases numbered 9, after V lost 1 base and J lost 0 bases. In DNA, the CDR3 is TGTGCCAGCAGCTTAGGATCTTCAGCGGGAGGGATCTCCTACGAGCAGTACTTC. Protein sequence: CASSLGSSAGGISYEQYF.

There are many counts of this clonotype. This sequence joins TRBV5-1 and TRBJ2-2; no reliable D call. CDR3 size: 12 residues. The germline V and J ends were trimmed by 0 bases and 7 bases, with 4 bases remaining between them. Germline assignment: CDR1 SGHRS and CDR2 YFSETQ. The CDR3 reads CASSLDHGELFF. DNA of the CDR3: TGCGCCAGCAGCTTGGATCACGGGGAGCTGTTTTTT.

In this sample, this clonotype turned up many times. The gene calls are TRBV4-1 and TRBJ1-1, with D maybe TRBD1 (5 bases). Germline assignment: CDR1 MGHRA and CDR2 YSYEKL. Trimming left V 1 base short and J 4 bases short, with 13 bases between. CDR3 length equals 15 residues. The CDR3 sequence is CASSQVRDSGTEAFF. CDR3 nucleotide sequence: TGCGCCAGCAGCCAAGTGAGAGACAGTGGCACTGAAGCTTTCTTT.

The genes are TRBV28 and TRBJ2-5, with 7 bases lining up with TRBD1. Per the germline V gene, CDR1 is MDHEN and CDR2 is SYDVKM. V shed 1 base and J 2 bases; nucleotides not matched to a gene: 4. This CDR3 has 15 amino acids. The CDR3 DNA reads TGTGCCAGCAGTTTATATAGGGGACAGCAAGAGACCCAGTACTTC. It yields the protein CASSLYRGQQETQYF.

Comments on this clonotype: A much larger clone lies a single base off, so this may be a read error. V usage is TRBV12-3 or TRBV12-4 and J usage is TRBJ2-2; TRBD1 agrees at 9 bases. CDR3 length: 15 residues. The CDR3 nucleotides are TGTGCCAGCAGAAGGACAGGGGAGACTGCCGGGGAGCCGTTTTTT. It specifies CASRRTGETAGEPFF.

Comments on this clonotype: A much larger clone lies a single base off, so this may be a read error. CDR3 DNA sequence: TGTGCCAGCTGTGCCTTACTCCTTGGGACCCTGCAGTTCTTC. As protein: CASCALLLGTLQFF. This rearrangement joins TRBV25-1 to TRBJ2-1; D tentatively reads TRBD1 or TRBD2 (5 bases each). Trimming cost V 8 bases and J 12 bases, with 23 bases left between them. Germline loops: CDR1 MGHDK, CDR2 SYGVNS. The CDR3 covers 14 residues.

This clonotype was counted a few times. The chain is built from TRBV12-3 or TRBV12-4 and TRBJ2-1, with TRBD2 as a possible D gene (6 bases). Trimming shortened V by 5 bases and J by 7 bases, and 15 bases separated the two germline ends. This CDR3 has 14 residues. For the CDR3, the DNA is TGTGCCAGCAGTGGAGAGATTCTAGCGAATGAGCAGTTCTTC. The encoded protein is CASSGEILANEQFF.

This clonotype appeared many times. This chain uses TRBV4-3 with TRBJ2-2, with D possibly TRBD2 on 5 matching bases. V shed 0 bases and J shed 3 bases, with 8 bases lying between them. Germline CDR1 is LGHNA and CDR2 is YSLEER. This CDR3 contains 15 residues. Here the CDR3 DNA reads TGCGCCAGCAGCCAAGAGGAGGCCTACACCGGGGAGCTGTTTTTT. Translation gives CASSQEEAYTGELFF.

This chain uses TRBV7-9 with TRBJ1-2; the match to TRBD1 covers 11 bases. This CDR3 has 14 amino acids. Germline lookup yields CDR1 SEHNR and CDR2 FQNEAQ (reference sequence). J lost 4 bases, V lost 6 bases, and 4 bases had no gene match. The CDR3 DNA reads as TGTGCCAGCAGGCCGGGACAGGGGGTCTATGGCTACACCTTC. Its translation is CASRPGQGVYGYTF.

This clonotype was counted at least ten times. The rearrangement uses TRBV7-9 and TRBJ2-7; D is uncertain. CDR1 and CDR2 (germline): SEHNR, FQNEAQ (reference sequence). The V gene lost 5 bases and the J gene lost 2 bases, with 13 bases spanning the gap. The CDR3 loop spans 14 amino acids. The CDR3 loop is CASSPPSLPYEQYF. CDR3 in DNA: TGTGCCAGCAGCCCTCCTTCCCTGCCCTACGAGCAGTACTTC.

This clonotype was observed at least ten times. The CDR3 DNA reads as TGTGCCAGCAGTTACGACGGGCGGGAGGGCCCAGATACGCAGTATTTT. This gives the protein CASSYDGREGPDTQYF. The chain couples TRBV6-5 to TRBJ2-3, with 9 positions matching TRBD2. The ends lost 2 bases at V and 4 bases at J; junction bases unmatched: 7. Germline lookup yields CDR1 MNHEY and CDR2 SVGAGI. This CDR3 region has 16 residues.

This clonotype appeared many times. J is TRBJ2-7 and V is TRBV10-2, with 9 bases that match TRBD2. This CDR3 is built from 15 residues. Germline trimming cut 7 bases from V and 0 bases from J; bases unmatched to any gene: 7. Germline V gives CDR1 WSHSY, CDR2 SAAADI. The CDR3 sequence: CASNAISGSSYEQYF. CDR3 sequence (DNA): TGCGCCAGCAATGCTATTAGCGGGAGCTCCTACGAGCAGTACTTC.

This clonotype was seen ten or more times. The chain recombines TRBV28 with TRBJ1-5; D is possibly TRBD1 (5 bases). Trimming cost V 6 bases and J 4 bases, with 7 bases left between them. CDR3 length equals 12 residues. CDR1 MDHEN and CDR2 SYDVKM come from the germline V gene. CDR3 residues: CASRGLNQPQHF. The CDR3 bases are TGTGCCAGCAGGGGGCTGAATCAGCCCCAGCATTTT.

This clonotype has a count of ten or more. The V and J genes are TRBV29-1 and TRBJ2-3; TRBD2 might be the D (6 bases). Between the trimmed V and J ends, which lost 1 base and 6 bases, there was a span of 11 bases. Germline CDR1 reads SQVTM; CDR2 reads ANQGSEA. CDR3 size: 13 residues. In nucleotides, the CDR3 is TGCAGCGTTGAAGCGGGAGCAAGGGATACGCAGTATTTT. Its protein is CSVEAGARDTQYF.